This is a list of T cell receptor beta chains from one sample in a study of cytomegalovirus exposure and HLA in healthy donors. TCRdb keeps only in-frame clones here, not all; method: immunoSEQ multiplex PCR. The table includes around 170,000 clones, 81% detected once. What was sequenced was PBMCs. The receptor source for this set is a man aged 50-60 years in good health and CMV-seropositive. The conserved cysteine and the conserved F or W are not part of the CDR3 here. Fields, in order: J gene, V gene, CDR3 protein.

TRBJ1-1	TRBV6-5	ASRGPGQGREAF
TRBJ2-1	TRBV2	ASSEEFQGGTNEQF
TRBJ2-5	TRBV7-3	ASSLSGGEETQY
TRBJ1-3	TRBV7-8	ASSKSSSLIRDSEWSGNTIY
TRBJ2-1	TRBV7-2	ASSLVGGQQF
TRBJ2-2	TRBV9	ASSVTSGANTGELF
TRBJ1-3	TRBV27	ASSSGAGNTIY
TRBJ2-7	TRBV28	ASTDSSTGQY
TRBJ2-4	TRBV4-1	ASSTWTGAAKNIQY
TRBJ2-7	TRBV4-3	ASSQETGGNSYEQY